This T cell receptor (beta chain) is drawn from a study of T cell responses to AZD1222 COVID-19 vaccine (dated by TCRdb to the early 2020s). Concerning the study at large: AZD1222 recipients with second doses at about 4 weeks or about 12 weeks were pooled, because spike-specific TCR depth and breadth did not differ between schedules. A total of 240 or so trial participants underwent TCR sequencing, of whom about 210 had received two doses of AZD1222 and about 25 had received two doses of the MenACWY control vaccine. Trial participants were enrolled by age into 18-55, 56-69 and 70-plus year subgroups, with about 150, 28 and 57 TCR-sequenced participants respectively.

Study-level results and caveats: In the small 56-69-year group, the increase in depth fell short of significance, most likely because of low power. A significant rise in spike-specific TCR breadth and depth was observed after two AZD1222 doses relative to day 0 and relative to MenACWY recipients. Reportedly, almost half of the unique spike-specific TCRs recognized epitopes lying outside the regions that are mutated in the B.1.351 and B.1.1.7 variants. Participants were mostly white British, with more females than males. The authors suggested clonal diversity may have been underestimated. Conclusions about previously exposed vaccinees were limited because only six AZD1222 recipients were SARS-CoV-2 seropositive at baseline. Because no samples from the day 14 peak response were available, repertoires could be characterized only after the peak T cell response. The vaccine-associated CD4 TCRs covered the entire spike protein, and the dominant responses fell in regions 160-218 and 743-854.

V ends up 5 bases short and J 5 bases short, with an unmatched junction base count of 9. The germline V gene (reference sequence) supplies CDR1 LNHDA and CDR2 SQIVND. Inclusive of the bounding cysteine and phenylalanine, the CDR3 is 15 residues long. Only CDR3 DNA remains: 45 bases, in frame from the first base. The CDR3 regions of human TCRbeta chains were analyzed by immunosequencing. Turning to the authors' computational methods: Repertoire TCRs were matched against a reference library of SARS-CoV-2-specific TCRs generated with the MIRA antigen-specificity platform. Breadth was defined as the fraction of unique TCRs that were SARS-CoV-2-associated. Depth was defined as the fraction of total T cells that were SARS-CoV-2-associated. Each spike-specific TCR was assigned to its reactive spike region and to a CD4 or CD8 class using the MIRA data. Log10-transformed breadth and depth values were compared by one-way ANOVA with Sidak's multiple comparisons tests. Imported from immuneACCESS, the table was reduced by TCRdb to in-frame sequences with V and J called. These copies leave out some clones; in studies compared against another copy, an unresolved V gene accounts for under half, and the cause of the remainder is not known. V, J and clone size were drawn from that table, and D and trimming were deduced from the DNA. The sample records over 150,000 clones, 90% of which are singletons. The ten largest clones add up to approximately 1.6% of the sample.

Comment on this clone: Its antigen specificity is not known. No quality values exist for individual bases; no much larger clone is one base distant.

The time point label here, explained by the study, means: baseline before first vaccination. Samples from vaccinated people were obtained from the UK trials COV001 and COV002, which included a single-blind randomized controlled phase 2/3 trial of AZD1222 (ChAdOx1 nCoV-19) in healthy adults. For TCRbeta chain sequencing, PBMC samples from trial participants were taken at day 0 and at day 28 after the second dose. This clonotype originated in an adult in good health. The sequenced sample was peripheral blood, obtained on day 0 of AZD1222 vaccination. The chain is assembled from TRBV19 and TRBJ1-1; 9 central nucleotides agree with TRBD1. The CDR3 corresponds to CASSPRTGAVTEAFF. The DNA sequence reads TGTGCCAGTAGTCCACGGACAGGGGCTGTAACTGAAGCTTTCTTT. Supplemented by the reference TRBV19 and TRBJ1-1 proteins around the CDR3, the complete variable domain is DGGITQSPKYLFRKEGQNVTLSCEQNLNHDAMYWYRQDPGQGLRLIYYSQIVNDFQKGDIAEGYSVSREKKESFPLTVTSAQKNPTAFYLCASSPRTGAVTEAFFGQGTRLTVV.